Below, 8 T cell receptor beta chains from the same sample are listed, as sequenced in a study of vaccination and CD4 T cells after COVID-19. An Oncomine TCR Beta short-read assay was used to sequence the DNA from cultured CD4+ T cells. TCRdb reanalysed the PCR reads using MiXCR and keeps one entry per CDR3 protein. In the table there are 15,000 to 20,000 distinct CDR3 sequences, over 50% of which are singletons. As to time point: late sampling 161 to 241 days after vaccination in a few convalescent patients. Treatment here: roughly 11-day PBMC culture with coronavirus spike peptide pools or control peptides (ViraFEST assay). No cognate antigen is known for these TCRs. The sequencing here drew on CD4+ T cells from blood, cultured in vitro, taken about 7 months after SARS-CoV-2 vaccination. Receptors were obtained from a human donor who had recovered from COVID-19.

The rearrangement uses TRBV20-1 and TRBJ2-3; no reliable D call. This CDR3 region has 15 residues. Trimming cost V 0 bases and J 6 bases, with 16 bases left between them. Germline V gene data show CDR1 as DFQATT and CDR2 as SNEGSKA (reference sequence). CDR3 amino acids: CSARDTWSTGDTQYF. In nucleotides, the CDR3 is TGCAGTGCTAGAGATACATGGAGCACCGGGGATACGCAGTATTTT.

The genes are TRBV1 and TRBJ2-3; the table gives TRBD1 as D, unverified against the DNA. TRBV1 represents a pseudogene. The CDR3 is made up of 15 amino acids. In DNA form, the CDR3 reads TGCACCAGCAGCCCACGACAGGGACTCACAGATACGCAGTATTTT. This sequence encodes CTSSPRQGLTDTQYF.

CDR3 DNA: TGTGCCGGCCAGTTAGCGGGAGGGCAAGAGACCCAGTACTTC. It is translated as CAGQLAGGQETQYF. The chain links TRBV7-9 to TRBJ2-5; 11 bases agree with TRBD2. Germline V gene sequence: CDR1 SEHNR, CDR2 FQNEAQ (reference sequence). This CDR3 spans 14 amino acids. V shed 11 bases, J shed 2 bases, and the junction held 7 bases outside the gene matches.

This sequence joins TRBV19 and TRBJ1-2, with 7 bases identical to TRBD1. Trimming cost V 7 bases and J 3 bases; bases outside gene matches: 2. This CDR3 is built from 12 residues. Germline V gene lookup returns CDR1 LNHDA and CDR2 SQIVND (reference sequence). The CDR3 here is CASITGDYGYTF. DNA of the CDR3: TGTGCCAGTATAACAGGGGACTATGGCTACACCTTC.

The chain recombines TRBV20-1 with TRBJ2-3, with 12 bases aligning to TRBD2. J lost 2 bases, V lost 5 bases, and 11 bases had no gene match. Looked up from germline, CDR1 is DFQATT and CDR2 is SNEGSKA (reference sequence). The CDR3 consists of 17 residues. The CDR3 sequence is CSARLAGAKRHTDTQYF. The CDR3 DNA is TGCAGTGCTCGACTAGCGGGAGCGAAAAGGCACACAGATACGCAGTATTTT.

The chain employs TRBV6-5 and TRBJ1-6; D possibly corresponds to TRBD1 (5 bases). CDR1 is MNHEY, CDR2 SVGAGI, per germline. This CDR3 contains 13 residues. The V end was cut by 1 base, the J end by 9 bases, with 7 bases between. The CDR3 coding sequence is TGTGCCAGCAGTTACTGGGGGGGTTCACCCCTCCACTTT. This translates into CASSYWGGSPLHF.

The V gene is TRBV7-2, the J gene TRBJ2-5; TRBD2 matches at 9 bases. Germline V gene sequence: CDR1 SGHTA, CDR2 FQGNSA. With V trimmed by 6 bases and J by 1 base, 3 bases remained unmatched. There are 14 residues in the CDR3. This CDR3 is CASRVAGAQETQYF. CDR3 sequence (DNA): TGTGCCAGCAGGGTAGCGGGGGCCCAAGAGACCCAGTACTTC.

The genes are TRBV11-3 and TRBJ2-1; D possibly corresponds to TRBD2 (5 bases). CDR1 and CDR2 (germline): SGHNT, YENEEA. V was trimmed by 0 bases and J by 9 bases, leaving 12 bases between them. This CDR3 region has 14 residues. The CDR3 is CASSLDLTRPEQFF. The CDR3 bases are TGTGCCAGCAGCTTAGACCTTACTAGGCCTGAGCAGTTCTTC.